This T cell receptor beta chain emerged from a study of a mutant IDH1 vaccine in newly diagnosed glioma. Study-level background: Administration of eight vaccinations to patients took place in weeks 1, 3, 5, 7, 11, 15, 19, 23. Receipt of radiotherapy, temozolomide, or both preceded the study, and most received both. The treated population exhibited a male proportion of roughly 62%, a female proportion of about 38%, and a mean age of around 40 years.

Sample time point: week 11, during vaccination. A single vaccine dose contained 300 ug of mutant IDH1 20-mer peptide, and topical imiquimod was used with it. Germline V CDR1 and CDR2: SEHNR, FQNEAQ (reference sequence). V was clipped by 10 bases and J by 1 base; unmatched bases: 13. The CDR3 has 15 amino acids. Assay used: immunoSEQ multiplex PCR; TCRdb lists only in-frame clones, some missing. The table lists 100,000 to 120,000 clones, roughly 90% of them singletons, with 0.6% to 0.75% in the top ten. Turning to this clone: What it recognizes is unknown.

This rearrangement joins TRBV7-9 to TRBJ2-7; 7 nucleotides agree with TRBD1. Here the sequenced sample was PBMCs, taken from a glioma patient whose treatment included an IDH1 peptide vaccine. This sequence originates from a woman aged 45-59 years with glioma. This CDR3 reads CAINHRDRPSYEQYF. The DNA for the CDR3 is TGTGCCATTAACCACCGGGACAGACCTTCCTACGAGCAGTACTTC.